This TCR beta chain is from a study of blood T cells in healthy people across ages. For the second PCR, which ran for roughly 6 to 12 cycles, a sample-barcoded 5' primer and a J-beta primer mix were used. MiXCR, run by TCRdb on the 5' RACE reads, gives a single entry per CDR3 protein. Of roughly 1.5 million distinct CDR3 sequences listed, less than 45% are singletons. V shed 3 bases, J shed 5 bases, and the junction held 9 bases outside the gene matches. Looked up from germline, CDR1 is SGHTA and CDR2 is FQGNSA. The length of the CDR3 is 15 residues. The chain combines TRBV7-2 with TRBJ1-1; 7 bases match TRBD1. The sequencing sample was made of blood. The receptor was derived from a woman aged 18-29 years in good health. For the CDR3, the DNA is TGTGCCAGCAGCTTGGCGGGACAGTCCGTAACTGAAGCTTTCTTT. This encodes CASSLAGQSVTEAFF.